The sequence of this T cell receptor (beta chain) was determined in a study of cytomegalovirus exposure and HLA in healthy donors. General study points: Upon later analysis, HLA-associated TCR beta chains proved more clonally expanded than other, equally common chains. A missense DCLRE1C variant was associated with V- and J-gene trimming of TCR beta chains in a later analysis, and an independent cohort replicated the association.

Germline values: CDR1 LNHDA, CDR2 SQIVND (reference sequence). The CDR3 sequence is 14 residues long. The PCR used 60 Vbeta and 13 Jbeta primers. Some clones are missing from TCRdb's copy, which holds only in-frame ones; the method was immunoSEQ multiplex PCR. Of 35,000 to 40,000 clones in the sample, roughly 81% were seen once. Remarks on this clone: Antigen: not known.

This clonotype was sampled from a man aged 25-45 years in good health and CMV-seronegative. The source material was PBMCs. This chain links TRBV19 with TRBJ2-5; perhaps D is TRBD1 or TRBD2 (6 bases each). The J call could be wrong; TRBJ2-7 is a better fit for the DNA end. CDR3: CARTPGRGDYEQYF. Here the CDR3 DNA reads TGTGCCAGGACCCCGGGAAGGGGGGACTACGAGCAGTACTTC.